This entry concerns a single TCR beta chain. Deletions cut 7 bases from V and 1 base from J, with 4 bases between. The CDR3 has 11 amino acids. The germline V gene encodes CDR1 MNHNY and CDR2 SVGAGI (reference sequence). Only in-frame clones appear in the TCRdb table, and some are missing; sequencing was by immunoSEQ multiplex PCR. The sample consists of some 110,000 clones, about four fifths of them appearing once. The sample belongs to a study of T cell responses to AZD1222 COVID-19 vaccine. Study-wide background: Combined were second doses at about 4 or about 12 weeks.

Sequenced here: peripheral blood, sampled on day 0 of AZD1222 vaccination. This sequence originates from an adult in good health. The V gene is TRBV6-6, the J gene TRBJ1-1; no firm D call. The CDR3 spells CASNKNTEAFF. The CDR3 DNA reads TGTGCCAGCAATAAGAACACTGAAGCTTTCTTT.